These T cell receptor beta chains were read from a single sample in a study of T cell changes during pregnancy in multiple sclerosis. This table comes from immunoSEQ multiplex PCR, and its TCRdb copy is limited to in-frame clones, with some not included. This table has tens of thousands of clones, over 85% appearing once. Sequenced here: peripheral blood, sampled in the third trimester of pregnancy. The receptors derive from a female donor with multiple sclerosis, enrolled in a pregnancy study. CDR3s include the opening cysteine and the closing phenylalanine or tryptophan. Fields, in order: CDR3 length, D gene, clone size, J gene, V gene, CDR3 protein, CDR3 DNA. D genes are given only for firm matches. Clone size is given for some rows only: seen once, a few or many times, or a class if the clone is expanded.

14	-	-	TRBJ2-7	TRBV6-5	CASSRTGQIYEQYF	TGTGCCAGCAGCCGTACCGGACAGATCTACGAGCAGTACTTC
15	-	-	TRBJ1-2	TRBV18	CASSPPEGLGYGYTF	TGTGCCAGCTCACCACCGGAGGGCCTGGGCTATGGCTACACCTTC
15	-	-	TRBJ1-1	TRBV10-2	CASVEGRGRNTEAFF	TGCGCCAGCGTCGAAGGTAGAGGGAGGAACACTGAAGCTTTCTTT
14	TRBD1	-	TRBJ2-7	TRBV9	CASSPGQRTYEQYF	TGTGCCAGCAGCCCGGGACAGCGCACCTACGAGCAGTACTTC
15	TRBD2	-	TRBJ2-3	TRBV7-9	CASSLGGGRVDTQYF	TGTGCCAGCAGCTTAGGAGGCGGGAGGGTGGATACGCAGTATTTT
14	-	few	TRBJ1-1	TRBV9	CASSVEQENTEAFF	TGTGCCAGCAGCGTAGAACAGGAGAACACTGAAGCTTTCTTT
15	TRBD2	-	TRBJ2-3	TRBV30	CAWVPLAGGVDTQYF	TGTGCCTGGGTCCCCTTAGCGGGGGGGGTGGATACGCAGTATTTT
16	-	-	TRBJ2-6	TRBV5-4	CASSAGQPSGANVLTF	TGTGCCAGCAGCGCGGGACAGCCCTCTGGGGCCAACGTCCTGACTTTC
15	-	-	TRBJ1-6	TRBV4-2	CASSQDRGTNSPLHF	TGTGCCAGCAGCCAAGACCGGGGGACTAATTCACCCCTCCACTTT
14	-	few	TRBJ1-3	TRBV18	CASSPEVGGDTIYF	TGTGCCAGCTCACCAGAAGTTGGAGGGGACACCATATATTTT
16	TRBD1	-	TRBJ1-4	TRBV5-1	CASSLEGDRGNEKLFF	TGCGCCAGCAGCTTGGAAGGGGACAGGGGTAATGAAAAACTGTTTTTT
15	TRBD2	-	TRBJ2-1	TRBV7-9	CASSLSGLGSDEQFF	TGTGCCAGCAGCTTGAGCGGACTAGGGTCAGATGAGCAGTTCTTC
19	TRBD2	-	TRBJ2-1	TRBV4-1	CASSQGGLAGGGSYNEQFF	TGCGCCAGCAGCCAAGGGGGCCTAGCGGGAGGTGGATCCTACAATGAGCAGTTCTTC
15	-	-	TRBJ1-1	TRBV7-9	CASSSNSGGGAEAFF	TGTGCCAGCAGCTCTAATTCGGGGGGGGGAGCTGAAGCTTTCTTT
15	TRBD1	once	TRBJ1-1	TRBV19	CASSVQGQGATEAFF	TGTGCCAGTAGTGTGCAGGGACAGGGGGCCACTGAAGCTTTCTTT
15	TRBD2	once	TRBJ2-5	TRBV13	CASSSRLAVQETQYF	TGTGCCAGCAGCTCCCGGCTAGCGGTACAAGAGACCCAGTACTTC
15	TRBD1	-	TRBJ1-4	TRBV5-6	CASSWDRGGNEKLFF	TGTGCCAGCAGCTGGGACAGGGGTGGTAATGAAAAACTGTTTTTT
15	-	-	TRBJ1-1	TRBV28	CASSGMRVVNTEAFF	TGTGCCAGCAGTGGGATGCGGGTGGTGAACACTGAAGCTTTCTTT
17	TRBD1	-	TRBJ1-4	TRBV7-9	CASSLVWAGGAGEKLFF	TGTGCCAGCAGCTTAGTATGGGCAGGGGGCGCCGGGGAAAAACTGTTTTTT
14	-	-	TRBJ2-7	TRBV9	CASSVGLSSYEQYF	TGTGCCAGCAGCGTAGGCCTAAGCTCCTACGAGCAGTACTTC
10	-	-	TRBJ2-1	TRBV7-9	CASSRNEQFF	TGTGCCAGCAGCCGTAATGAGCAGTTCTTC
16	TRBD1	-	TRBJ1-4	TRBV27	CASSPVSTGRHEKLFF	TGTGCCAGCAGTCCCGTCTCGACAGGGCGCCACGAAAAACTGTTTTTT
15	TRBD2	few	TRBJ2-7	TRBV9	CASSVSSGSSYEQYF	TGTGCCAGCAGCGTATCTAGCGGGAGCTCCTACGAGCAGTACTTC
19	TRBD2	-	TRBJ2-3	TRBV11-2	CASRSLAGVYRAGADTQYF	TGTGCCAGCAGGTCACTAGCGGGAGTTTATCGGGCTGGGGCAGATACGCAGTATTTT
15	TRBD2	-	TRBJ2-5	TRBV6-4	CASSNTTSGRETQYF	TGTGCCAGCAGTAACACAACTAGCGGGAGAGAGACCCAGTACTTC
13	TRBD1	-	TRBJ1-1	TRBV7-2	CASSKQGDTEAFF	TGTGCCAGCAGCAAGCAGGGGGACACTGAAGCTTTCTTT
14	-	-	TRBJ1-1	TRBV21-1	CATSAGTENTEAFF	TGTGCCACCTCAGCCGGGACAGAGAACACTGAAGCTTTCTTT
17	-	-	TRBJ2-1	TRBV15	CATSRERFQRTYNEQFF	TGTGCCACCAGCAGAGAGAGGTTCCAGCGGACCTACAATGAGCAGTTCTTC
12	-	-	TRBJ1-2	TRBV10-3	CATLSVPYGYTF	TGTGCCACCCTTTCCGTCCCCTATGGCTACACCTTC
14	-	-	TRBJ2-7	TRBV6-4	CASPGRGSSYEQYF	TGTGCCAGCCCCGGCCGGGGGAGCTCCTACGAGCAGTACTTC
13	-	-	TRBJ2-7	TRBV13	CASSSRQVYEQYF	TGTGCCAGCAGCTCCAGACAAGTATACGAGCAGTACTTC
13	-	-	TRBJ1-2	TRBV6-5	CASSYTKTLGYTF	TGTGCCAGCAGTTACACCAAAACATTGGGCTACACCTTC
13	TRBD1	-	TRBJ1-4	TRBV6-5	CASGTGPPGKLFF	TGTGCCAGCGGGACAGGTCCCCCAGGAAAACTGTTTTTT
16	TRBD1	-	TRBJ2-6	TRBV5-1	CASAPGGNSGANVLTF	TGCGCCAGCGCCCCAGGGGGCAACTCTGGGGCCAACGTCCTGACTTTC
16	TRBD2	-	TRBJ2-2	TRBV5-6	CASSSGLAGYTGELFF	TGTGCCAGCAGCTCGGGACTAGCGGGGTACACCGGGGAGCTGTTTTTT
15	TRBD2	once	TRBJ2-1	TRBV7-9	CASSLAGGTYNEQFF	TGTGCCAGCAGCCTAGCGGGAGGGACCTACAATGAGCAGTTCTTC
16	-	once	TRBJ1-5	TRBV21-1	CASSKWGTGLGQPQHF	TGTGCCAGCAGCAAATGGGGGACAGGGTTGGGTCAGCCCCAGCATTTT
13	-	few	TRBJ2-1	TRBV7-2	CASSPYLSDEQFF	TGTGCCAGCAGCCCCTACCTTTCCGATGAGCAGTTCTTC
13	TRBD1	-	TRBJ2-3	TRBV27	CASNPTGADTQYF	TGTGCCAGCAACCCGACAGGGGCAGATACGCAGTATTTT
16	TRBD2	-	TRBJ2-3	TRBV5-1	CASSLPSGASTDTQYF	TGCGCCAGCAGCTTACCTAGCGGGGCTAGCACAGATACGCAGTATTTT
15	TRBD2	-	TRBJ2-7	TRBV27	CASSLSGSLSYEQYF	TGTGCCAGCAGTTTAAGCGGGAGTCTGTCCTACGAGCAGTACTTC
16	TRBD1	-	TRBJ1-2	TRBV10-3	CAISDSVEDRESGYTF	TGTGCCATCAGTGATAGCGTCGAGGACAGGGAGAGTGGCTACACCTTC
15	-	-	TRBJ2-3	TRBV9	CASSPGGLSTDTQYF	TGTGCCAGCAGCCCTGGGGGCTTGAGCACAGATACGCAGTATTTT
15	-	-	TRBJ1-1	TRBV5-1	CASSLTGVLSEKAFF	TGCGCCAGCAGCTTAACCGGGGTACTGTCGGAAAAAGCTTTCTTT
14	TRBD1	-	TRBJ2-5	TRBV7-9	CASSRQGHQETQYF	TGTGCCAGCAGCCGACAGGGCCACCAAGAGACCCAGTACTTC
15	TRBD2	-	TRBJ2-3	TRBV27	CASSLTSDPGGTQYF	TGTGCCAGCAGTTTGACTAGCGACCCCGGGGGTACGCAGTATTTT
14	-	-	TRBJ2-1	TRBV5-6	CASSFLRALDEQFF	TGTGCCAGCAGCTTCCTGAGGGCACTGGATGAGCAGTTCTTC
11	-	-	TRBJ2-5	TRBV5-5	CASSQAETQYF	TGTGCCAGCAGCCAGGCGGAGACCCAGTACTTC
15	-	-	TRBJ1-1	TRBV18	CASSPSGHRSSEAFF	TGTGCCAGCTCACCATCGGGACATAGATCGTCTGAAGCTTTCTTT
13	TRBD1	-	TRBJ2-7	TRBV2	CASRDRGFDEQYF	TGTGCCAGTCGGGACAGGGGTTTTGACGAGCAGTACTTC